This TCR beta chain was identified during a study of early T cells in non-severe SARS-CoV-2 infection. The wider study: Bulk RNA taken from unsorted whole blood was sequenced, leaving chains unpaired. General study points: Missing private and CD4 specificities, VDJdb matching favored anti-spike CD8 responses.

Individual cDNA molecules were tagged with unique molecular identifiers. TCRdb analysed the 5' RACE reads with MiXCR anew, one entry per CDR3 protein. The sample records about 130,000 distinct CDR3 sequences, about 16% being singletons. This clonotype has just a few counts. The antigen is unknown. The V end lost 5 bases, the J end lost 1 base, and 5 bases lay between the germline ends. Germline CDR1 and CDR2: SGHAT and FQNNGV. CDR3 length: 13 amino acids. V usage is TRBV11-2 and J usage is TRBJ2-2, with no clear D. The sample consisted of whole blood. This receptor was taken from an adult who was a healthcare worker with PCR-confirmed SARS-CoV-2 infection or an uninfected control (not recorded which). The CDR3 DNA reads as TGTGCCAGCAGCCTCCAGAACACCGGGGAGCTGTTTTTT. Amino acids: CASSLQNTGELFF.